A selection of T cell receptor beta chains follows, all from one sample in a study of Ad26.COV2.S vaccination and SARS-CoV-2 variants. Here immunoSEQ multiplex PCR was the method, and the copy in TCRdb shows in-frame clones only, minus some. This sample has about 680,000 clones; 80% to 90% occur once, and the top ten carry about 1.5%. Here the sequenced sample was peripheral blood, taken in a trial of Ad26.COV2.S vaccine versus placebo. The source is a person aged 18 to 65 who received the Ad26.COV2.S COVID-19 vaccine or a placebo. Each CDR3 is given with its conserved first and last residue. The D gene is left open where the match is weak. The size entry is marked missing in some rows and otherwise reads once, few, many or a size class.

>TRBV29-1|.|TRBJ2-1|few|13
TGCAGCGTTGCCTCGACGGGGTACAATGAGCAGTTCTTC
CSVASTGYNEQFF
>TRBV11-2|.|TRBJ2-5|.|14
TGTGCCAGCAGCCCATCGGCTAGCCAAGAGACCCAGTACTTC
CASSPSASQETQYF
>TRBV11-2|.|TRBJ2-5|.|13
TGTGCCAGCAGCTTCTCAGATGAAGAGACCCAGTACTTC
CASSFSDEETQYF
>TRBV25-1|.|TRBJ1-1|few|15
TGTGCCAGCAGTGGTCCGGCCAGGGTGAACACTGAAGCTTTCTTT
CASSGPARVNTEAFF
>TRBV5-6|.|TRBJ2-7|.|15
TGTGCCAGCAGCCTTTCCCCGGACTGGTCCTACGAGCAGTACTTC
CASSLSPDWSYEQYF
>TRBV30|TRBD1|TRBJ1-5|.|13
TGTGCCACTGGACAGGGTGGCAATCAGCCCCAGCATTTT
CATGQGGNQPQHF
>TRBV18|.|TRBJ2-3|.|12
TGTGCCAGCTCACCACCGATGGATACGCAGTATTTT
CASSPPMDTQYF
>TRBV29-1|TRBD1|TRBJ1-1|.|16
TGCAGCGTTGGGTTCGGACAGGGGAAAGGGGGCCTTGAAGCTTTCTTT
CSVGFGQGKGGLEAFF
>TRBV6-1|TRBD1|TRBJ1-5|.|15
TGTGCCAGCAGTGAGGGGACAGGGAGGGCCCTGCCCCAGCATTTT
CASSEGTGRALPQHF
>TRBV3-1/TRBV3-2|TRBD1|TRBJ1-1|.|17
TGTGCCAGCAGCCAGCTCCCGGGACAGGGAATGAACACTGAAGCTTTCTTT
CASSQLPGQGMNTEAFF
>TRBV30|.|TRBJ2-5|.|11
TGTGCCTGGAGTGTACCCGAGACCCAGTACTTC
CAWSVPETQYF
>TRBV10-3|TRBD2|TRBJ2-7|.|15
TGTGCCATCGCTATGACTAGCGGGAAATCCTACGAGCAGTACTTC
CAIAMTSGKSYEQYF
>TRBV4-1|.|TRBJ1-1|.|15
TGCGCCAGCAGCCAACCGGGACAAAAGAACACTGAAGCTTTCTTT
CASSQPGQKNTEAFF
>TRBV27|.|TRBJ2-7|.|12
TGTGCCAGCAGTTTTATAGGCTACGAGCAGTACTTC
CASSFIGYEQYF
>TRBV30|.|TRBJ1-2|once|11
TGTGCCTGGAGTAGTAACTATGGCTACACCTTC
CAWSSNYGYTF
>TRBV19|TRBD1|TRBJ2-7|.|14
TGTGCCAGTAGTATCCGACAGGGAAACTACGAGCAGTACTTC
CASSIRQGNYEQYF
>TRBV29-1|.|TRBJ1-3|.|14
TGCAGCGTCCACCCGGACGGATCTGGAAACACCATATATTTT
CSVHPDGSGNTIYF
>TRBV18|TRBD1|TRBJ2-2|.|14
TGTGCCAGCTCACCCGGGACAGGGGCCGGGGAGCTGTTTTTT
CASSPGTGAGELFF
>TRBV7-6|TRBD2|TRBJ2-7|.|17
TGTGCCAGCAGCTTAGCACAACCGGGACTAGGCTCCTACGAGCAGTACTTC
CASSLAQPGLGSYEQYF
>TRBV6-5|TRBD2|TRBJ2-2|.|13
TGTGCCAGCTGTCGGGGGAGGGACGGGGAGCTGTTTTTT
CASCRGRDGELFF
>TRBV7-2|TRBD1|TRBJ1-2|few|14
TGTGCCAGCAGCTTAAACAGGGGGGACTATGGCTACACCTTC
CASSLNRGDYGYTF
>TRBV5-4|.|TRBJ1-1|.|17
TGTGCCAGCAGCTTAGGTGCTGGGGCAGGGCTAGACACTGAAGCTTTCTTT
CASSLGAGAGLDTEAFF
>TRBV5-5|.|TRBJ1-4|.|14
TGTGCCAGCAGCTTCCCCGGGGGTGGCGAAAAACTGTTTTTT
CASSFPGGGEKLFF
>TRBV10-3|TRBD1|TRBJ2-1|.|17
TGTGCCATCAGATCCGGGACAGGGGGGCGGTCCTACAATGAGCAGTTCTTC
CAIRSGTGGRSYNEQFF
>TRBV15|.|TRBJ2-6|.|16
TGTGCCACCAGCCCCAGACTGATCTCTGGGGCCAACGTCCTGACTTTC
CATSPRLISGANVLTF
>TRBV27|TRBD1|TRBJ2-7|.|15
TGTGCCAGCAGTTCTCGGGACAGAGCGACCTACGAGCAGTACTTC
CASSSRDRATYEQYF
>TRBV19|.|TRBJ1-2|.|13
TGTGCCAGTAGTACACAGGTTAACTATGGCTACACCTTC
CASSTQVNYGYTF
>TRBV21-1|.|TRBJ1-2|.|13
TGTGCCAGCAGCAACCCCGGGGGGATTGGCTACACCTTC
CASSNPGGIGYTF